This T cell receptor beta chain emerged from a study of CD8+CD57+ T cells in acquired aplastic anemia. Whole-study context: Across the sorted CD4+ and CD8+ cells, DNA amounts averaged roughly 3.5 ug. Healthy CD8+ samples averaged around 10 million reads.

CDR3 and TCR beta VDJ profiling relied on a genomic DNA template. TCRdb processed the reads anew with MiXCR; each CDR3 protein has one entry. The profile shows 400,000 to 500,000 distinct CDR3 sequences, 65% to 80% of them singletons. To note about this clonotype: Antigen specificity is unknown. The CDR3 end shows no conserved phenylalanine or tryptophan, and so a read error is likely. The limits of the CDR3 on the DNA are not certain, so only TCRdb's listed CDR3 is given.

Broader study findings: Researchers report that twenty-nine CD8+ CDR3 sequences appeared in both patients and controls.

With termini counted, the CDR3 has 15 amino acids. Germline V CDR1 and CDR2: SNHLY, FYNNEI. Sequencing input: sorted CD4+, CD8+, or CD8+CD57+ T cells (not recorded which) from PBMCs. The V and J genes are TRBV2 and TRBJ1-6; the D call in the table, TRBD1, was not verified against the DNA. The TCR comes from a human donor in good health, serving as a control. The CDR3 reads CASSGTGVGQPQHFG.